This T cell receptor beta chain was observed in a study of control samples from healthy donors and cancer patients. Sequenced by immunoSEQ multiplex PCR; TCRdb stores in-frame clones only, minus some. Here the sample spans about 150,000 clones, about 93% being singletons. The length of the CDR3 is 14 residues. Germline lookup yields CDR1 SGHKS and CDR2 YYEKEE (reference sequence). The V gene end was trimmed by 5 bases and the J gene end by 6 bases; junction bases not matched to a gene: 6. Specimen: blood. The chain links TRBV5-5 to TRBJ2-1; TRBD1 agrees at 9 bases. The sequence derives from a woman aged 30 to 39 in good health. The CDR3 is CASRAGTGINEQFF. The CDR3 DNA reads as TGTGCCAGCAGAGCCGGGACAGGGATCAATGAGCAGTTCTTC.